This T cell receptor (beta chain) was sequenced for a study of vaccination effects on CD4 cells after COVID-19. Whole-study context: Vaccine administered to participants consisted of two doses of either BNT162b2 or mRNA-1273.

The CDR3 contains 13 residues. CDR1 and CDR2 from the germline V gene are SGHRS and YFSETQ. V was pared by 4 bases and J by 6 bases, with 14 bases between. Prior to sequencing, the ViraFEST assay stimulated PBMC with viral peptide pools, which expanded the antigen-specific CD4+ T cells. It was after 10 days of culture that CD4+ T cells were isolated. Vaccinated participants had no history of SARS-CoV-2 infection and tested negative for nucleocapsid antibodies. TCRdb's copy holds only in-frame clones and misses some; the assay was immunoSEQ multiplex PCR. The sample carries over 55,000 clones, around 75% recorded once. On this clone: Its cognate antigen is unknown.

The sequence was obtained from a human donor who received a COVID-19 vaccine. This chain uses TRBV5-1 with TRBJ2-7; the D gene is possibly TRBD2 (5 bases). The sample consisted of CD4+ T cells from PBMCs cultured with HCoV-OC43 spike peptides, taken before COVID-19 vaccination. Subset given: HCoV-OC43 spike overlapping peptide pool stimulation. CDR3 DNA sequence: TGCGCCAGCAGCCCTGGAGGACCCGGCGAGCAGTACGTC. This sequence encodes CASSPGGPGEQYV.